Presented here are 3 T cell receptor beta chains from one specimen sequenced in a study of blood T cell repertoires in COVID-19. Here immunoSEQ multiplex PCR was the method, and the copy in TCRdb shows in-frame clones only, minus some. The sample has 430,000 or so clones; approximately 91% are singletons. The sequenced sample was PBMCs or T cells enriched from blood (not recorded which). The receptors originated from a woman aged 18-29 years who had been exposed to COVID-19.

This sequence joins TRBV2 and TRBJ1-2; D may be TRBD1 (6 bases). This CDR3 region has 14 residues. Trimming took off 6 bases at V and 0 bases at J, with 11 bases between the two ends. Per the germline V gene, CDR1 is SNHLY and CDR2 is FYNNEI. In DNA, the CDR3 is TGTGCCAGCAGGGGGGGGCCCGCTAACTATGGCTACACCTTC. Its translation is CASRGGPANYGYTF.

The gene calls are TRBV9 and TRBJ1-5; D might be TRBD1 (5 bases). Germline CDR1 and CDR2: SGDLS and YYNGEE. Trimming shortened V by 3 bases and J by 3 bases, and 19 bases separated the two germline ends. CDR3 length: 17 residues. CDR3 sequence: CASSARGLRLFNQPQHF. Here the CDR3 DNA reads TGTGCCAGCAGCGCGAGGGGACTCCGGCTCTTCAATCAGCCCCAGCATTTT. Drawing the rest from reference TRBV9 and TRBJ1-5, the complete variable domain is DSGVTQTPKHLITATGQRVTLRCSPRSGDLSVYWYQQSLDQGLQFLIQYYNGEERAKGNILERFSAQQFPDLHSELNLSSLELGDSALYFCASSARGLRLFNQPQHFGDGTRLSIL.

The CDR3 is CASSLLRGDATNEKLFF. Written as DNA, the CDR3 is TGTGCCAGCAGCTTACTACGGGGTGATGCAACTAATGAAAAACTGTTTTTT. The chain uses TRBV5-8 and TRBJ1-4, with D unclear. Trimming cost V 2 bases and J 0 bases, with 14 bases left between them. Germline V gene lookup returns CDR1 SGHTS and CDR2 YDEGEE. The CDR3 length is 17 residues.